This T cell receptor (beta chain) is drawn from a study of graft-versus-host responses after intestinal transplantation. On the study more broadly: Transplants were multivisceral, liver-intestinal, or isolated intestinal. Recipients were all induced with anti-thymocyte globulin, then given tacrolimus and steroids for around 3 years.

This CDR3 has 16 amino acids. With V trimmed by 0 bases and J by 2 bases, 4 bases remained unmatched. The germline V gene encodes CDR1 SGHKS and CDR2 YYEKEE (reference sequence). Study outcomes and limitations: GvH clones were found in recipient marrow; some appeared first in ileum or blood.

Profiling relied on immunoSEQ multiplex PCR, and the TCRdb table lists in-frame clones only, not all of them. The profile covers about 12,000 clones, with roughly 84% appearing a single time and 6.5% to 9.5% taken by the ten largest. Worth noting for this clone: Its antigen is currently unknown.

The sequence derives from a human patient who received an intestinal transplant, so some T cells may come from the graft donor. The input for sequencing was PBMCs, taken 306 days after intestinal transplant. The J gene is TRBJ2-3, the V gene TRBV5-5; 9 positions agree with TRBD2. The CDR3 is CASSLDSGRNTDTQYF. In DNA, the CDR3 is TGTGCCAGCAGCTTGGACAGCGGGAGGAACACAGATACGCAGTATTTT.